The next 32 T cell receptor beta chains were all read from a single sample in a study of blood T cell repertoires in COVID-19. TCRdb's table, derived via immunoSEQ multiplex PCR, lists solely in-frame clones and lacks some. This sample has about 170,000 clones; 86% occur once, and the top ten carry 9.5% to 12%. Sequencing was carried out using peripheral blood. Receptor source: a woman aged 55-69 years with COVID-19, enrolled during active disease.

This clone was observed a few times. This rearrangement joins TRBV28 to TRBJ1-2, with 9 bases aligning to TRBD1. Germline V gene sequence: CDR1 MDHEN, CDR2 SYDVKM. The CDR3 sequence is 15 residues long. Losses at the gene ends were 4 bases for V and 4 bases for J; bases not matched to a gene: 7. The CDR3 bases are TGTGCCAGCAGTTACAGGGGGCGCGCCCCCTATGGCTACACCTTC. It yields the protein CASSYRGRAPYGYTF.

This clone was recorded a few times. The V and J genes are TRBV9 and TRBJ1-6, with 9 bases that match TRBD1. Per the germline V gene, CDR1 is SGDLS and CDR2 is YYNGEE. V trimming: 2 bases; J trimming: 10 bases; junction bases outside the gene matches: 7. The CDR3 extends over 15 amino acids. CDR3 sequence (DNA): TGTGCCAGCAGCGTCACACGGACAGGGGAGTCACCCCTCCACTTT. It encodes CASSVTRTGESPLHF. Full variable domain (rest looked up from reference TRBV9 and TRBJ1-6): DSGVTQTPKHLITATGQRVTLRCSPRSGDLSVYWYQQSLDQGLQFLIQYYNGEERAKGNILERFSAQQFPDLHSELNLSSLELGDSALYFCASSVTRTGESPLHFGNGTRLTVT.

This rearrangement joins TRBV30 to TRBJ1-5; no definite D call. V was clipped by 2 bases and J by 9 bases, with 17 bases between them. In germline, CDR1 is GTSNPN, CDR2 SVGIG (reference sequence). The CDR3 covers 14 residues. Here the CDR3 reads CAWSRGPLERPQHF. The CDR3 DNA sequence: TGTGCCTGGAGTCGGGGTCCCCTAGAGAGGCCCCAGCATTTT.

The V gene is TRBV20-1, the J gene TRBJ2-7; no clear D gene. Germline V gene lookup returns CDR1 DFQATT and CDR2 SNEGSKA (reference sequence). Deletions cut 3 bases from V and 6 bases from J, with 12 bases between. The CDR3 spans 12 residues. CDR3 amino acids: CSASTQAPEQYF. As DNA, the CDR3 is TGCAGTGCTAGTACCCAGGCCCCCGAGCAGTACTTC.

The J gene is TRBJ2-2, the V gene TRBV19; 14 nucleotides align to TRBD2. V lost 0 bases to trimming and J lost 5 bases; unmatched junction nucleotides: 8. The CDR3 is 19 residues long. CDR1 is LNHDA and CDR2 is SQIVND in the germline V gene (reference sequence). CDR3 nucleotide sequence: TGTGCCAGTAGTATAGAGGGGACTAGCGGGAGTATAGTTACCGGGGAGCTGTTTTTT. Its translation: CASSIEGTSGSIVTGELFF.

The rearrangement links TRBV10-2 to TRBJ2-1; D might be TRBD1 (6 bases). Germline lookup yields CDR1 WSHSY and CDR2 SAAADI. CDR3 size: 16 residues. V gave up 2 bases and J gave up 7 bases, with 18 bases separating them. DNA of the CDR3: TGCGCCAGCAGTGAGGGGAACAGGGACCCTTTGAATGAGCAGTTCTTC. This sequence encodes CASSEGNRDPLNEQFF.

The CDR3 sequence is CASSLAGAPAKNIQYF. The CDR3 DNA reads as TGTGCCAGCAGCTTGGCGGGAGCCCCAGCCAAAAACATTCAGTACTTC. The V call is TRBV5-4, the J call TRBJ2-4, with D perhaps matching TRBD2 (6 bases). The length of the CDR3 is 16 residues. Per the germline V gene, CDR1 is SGHNT and CDR2 is YYREEE (reference sequence). V lost 0 bases to trimming and J lost 0 bases, with 10 bases between them.

CDR3 loop: CASSPRGAEAFF. The CDR3 DNA reads as TGTGCCAGTAGTCCCAGGGGCGCTGAAGCTTTCTTT. The V and J genes are TRBV19 and TRBJ1-1; D might be TRBD1 (6 bases). CDR1 LNHDA and CDR2 SQIVND come from the germline V gene (reference sequence). The CDR3 runs to 12 residues. Trimming left V 5 bases short and J 6 bases short, with 10 bases between.

This clone was observed once. J is TRBJ1-5 and V is TRBV27; no clear D gene. V lost 0 bases and J lost 2, with 8 bases in between. Germline CDR1 is MNHEY and CDR2 is SMNVEV (reference sequence). The CDR3 contains 15 residues. CDR3 protein: CASSLSRAGNQPQHF. The CDR3 DNA reads TGTGCCAGCAGTTTATCGAGGGCCGGCAATCAGCCCCAGCATTTT.

The rearrangement joins TRBV28 to TRBJ2-7; D not resolved. V lost 3 bases to trimming and J lost 3 bases, with 9 bases between them. The CDR3 extends over 13 amino acids. Per germline, CDR1 MDHEN and CDR2 SYDVKM. The CDR3 is CASSFGQNYEQYF. In DNA, the CDR3 is TGTGCCAGCAGTTTTGGGCAGAACTACGAGCAGTACTTC.

The rearrangement joins TRBV12-3 or TRBV12-4 to TRBJ2-7; the D gene is possibly TRBD2 (5 bases). V dropped 10 bases and J dropped 2 bases, with 12 bases sitting between them. This CDR3 contains 12 residues. CDR3: CAIATNPYEQYF. The CDR3 nucleotides read TGTGCCATCGCGACTAACCCCTACGAGCAGTACTTC.

This clone was recorded only once. The chain recombines TRBV14 with TRBJ2-3, with D possibly being TRBD2 (5 bases). The germline V gene has CDR1 SGHDN and CDR2 FVKESK. The CDR3 is 12 residues long. The V end lost 3 bases, the J end lost 7 bases, and 8 bases lay between the germline ends. The CDR3 DNA is TGTGCCAGCAGCCAGACGGGGAATACGCAGTATTTT. It translates to CASSQTGNTQYF.

The chain employs TRBV7-8 and TRBJ1-5; D gene ambiguous. V lost 5 bases and J lost 5, with 22 bases in between. The CDR3 is 17 amino acids. In germline, CDR1 is SGHVS, CDR2 FQNEAQ. CDR3 region: CASSLLAHIYADQPQHF. DNA of the CDR3: TGTGCCAGCAGCCTCCTTGCCCATATATACGCAGATCAGCCCCAGCATTTT. The whole variable domain, filled in from reference TRBV7-8 and TRBJ1-5, reads GAGVSQSPRYKVAKRGQDVALRCDPISGHVSLFWYQQALGQGPEFLTYFQNEAQLDKSGLPSDRFFAERPEGSVSTLKIQRTQQEDSAVYLCASSLLAHIYADQPQHFGDGTRLSIL.

The gene calls are TRBV6-2 or TRBV6-3 and TRBJ2-7; D is ambiguous. V was cut by 0 bases and J by 6 bases, with 9 bases left in between. Germline V gives CDR1 MNHEY, CDR2 SVGEGT. The length of the CDR3 is 13 residues. The CDR3: CASSYSNFIEQYF. As DNA, the CDR3 is TGTGCCAGCAGTTACTCGAACTTTATCGAGCAGTACTTC.

The chain joins TRBV4-3 to TRBJ1-2, with 9 nucleotides matching TRBD1. There are 14 residues in the CDR3. Germline CDR1 is LGHNA and CDR2 is YSLEER. V dropped 5 bases and J dropped 6; count of bases not matched to a gene: 7. The chain's CDR3 is CASSTGTGIDGYTF. In DNA form, the CDR3 reads TGCGCCAGCAGCACTGGGACAGGGATCGATGGCTACACCTTC.

The J gene is TRBJ2-1, the V gene TRBV6-5, with TRBD2 matching over 10 bases. Germline CDR1 is MNHEY and CDR2 is SVGAGI. V lost 2 bases to trimming and J lost 8 bases; unmatched junction nucleotides: 0. The CDR3 length is 13 residues. The CDR3 spells CASSYGTSDEQFF. The CDR3 region has the DNA TGTGCCAGCAGTTACGGGACTAGCGATGAGCAGTTCTTC.

The rearrangement joins TRBV30 to TRBJ1-2; TRBD1 matches at 7 bases. The length of the CDR3 is 14 residues. The germline V gene encodes CDR1 GTSNPN and CDR2 SVGIG (reference sequence). The trim removed 4 bases at V and 4 bases at J, leaving 9 bases unmatched. The CDR3 sequence is CAWNWGQKTYGYTF. The CDR3 DNA is TGTGCCTGGAACTGGGGACAGAAGACCTATGGCTACACCTTC.

The chain combines TRBV7-9 with TRBJ2-1; 7 bases line up with TRBD1. The CDR3 has 14 amino acids. The germline V gene encodes CDR1 SEHNR and CDR2 FQNEAQ (reference sequence). V lost 7 bases and J lost 5; bases outside the gene matches: 8. CDR3 sequence reads: CASIFGTANNEQFF. CDR3 bases: TGTGCCAGCATCTTCGGGACAGCTAACAATGAGCAGTTCTTC.

The V and J genes are TRBV4-3 and TRBJ2-1; weak D call: TRBD2 (5 bases). Per germline, CDR1 LGHNA and CDR2 YSLEER. This CDR3 region has 18 residues. Trimming stripped 0 bases from V and 7 bases from J, with 22 bases between. This CDR3 reads CASSQDPGVLEWVNEQFF. The CDR3 bases are TGCGCCAGCAGCCAAGATCCCGGGGTCCTGGAGTGGGTGAATGAGCAGTTCTTC.

The chain has TRBV14 and TRBJ2-7; possibly TRBD1 for D (6 bases). In germline, CDR1 is SGHDN, CDR2 FVKESK. V lost 2 bases and J 4 bases, leaving 24 bases between the germline ends. The length of the CDR3 is 18 residues. The CDR3 is CASSQPQSTGRRLYEQYF. The DNA of the CDR3 is TGTGCCAGCAGCCAACCCCAATCGACAGGTCGAAGGCTATACGAGCAGTACTTC.

This chain uses TRBV19 with TRBJ1-2; D is perhaps TRBD1 (5 bases). The germline CDR1 and CDR2 sequences are LNHDA and SQIVND (reference sequence). Trimming took 4 bases from V and 4 from J, leaving 16 bases between them. The CDR3 length is 15 residues. The CDR3 protein is CASSTGLGGIYGYTF. CDR3 coding DNA: TGTGCCAGTAGTACAGGACTGGGGGGTATCTATGGCTACACCTTC.

The rearrangement links TRBV29-1 to TRBJ2-7, with 8 bases that match TRBD1. This CDR3 contains 14 residues. The ends lost 1 base at V and 4 bases at J; junction bases unmatched: 6. Per the germline V gene, CDR1 is SQVTM and CDR2 is ANQGSEA. Written as DNA, the CDR3 is TGCAGCGTTGAAGTTGGACAGGGTGGGTACGAGCAGTACTTC. This gives the protein CSVEVGQGGYEQYF.

This chain links TRBV12-3 or TRBV12-4 with TRBJ1-6; D gene uncertain. This CDR3 region has 13 residues. V was clipped by 3 bases and J by 7 bases, with 7 bases between them. The CDR3 sequence: CASSFYGNSPLHF. CDR3 nucleotides: TGTGCCAGCAGTTTTTACGGGAATTCACCCCTCCACTTT.

V is TRBV28 and J is TRBJ1-4, with D unresolved. Germline CDR1 and CDR2: MDHEN and SYDVKM. This CDR3 is 15 amino acids long. Trimming cost V 3 bases and J 7 bases, with 15 bases left between them. The CDR3 DNA sequence: TGTGCCAGCAGTTTGGTGTCAGTGGCGGGTGAAAAACTGTTTTTT. Protein sequence: CASSLVSVAGEKLFF.

CDR3: CAIRGNTGGSPLHF. The CDR3 bases are TGTGCCATCAGAGGAAACACAGGGGGTTCACCCCTCCACTTT. The chain uses TRBV10-3 and TRBJ1-6, with 8 bases aligning to TRBD1. J gave up 9 bases and V 6 bases, and 7 bases lay outside the gene matches. CDR1 and CDR2 from the germline V gene are ENHRY and SYGVKD. The CDR3 sequence is 14 residues long.

This rearrangement joins TRBV5-1 to TRBJ1-4; 10 positions match TRBD1. From germline, CDR1 is SGHRS and CDR2 YFSETQ. This CDR3 contains 14 residues. With V trimmed by 3 bases and J by 8 bases, 4 bases remained unmatched. The CDR3 bases are TGCGCCAGCAGCTCAGGACAGGGGGAGGAAAAACTGTTTTTT. Its translation is CASSSGQGEEKLFF.

The chain employs TRBV7-6 and TRBJ2-3; the match to TRBD2 covers 8 bases. Germline CDR1 SGHVS, CDR2 FNYEAQ. The CDR3 has 17 amino acids. The V and J ends lost 1 base and 4 bases, in that order; junction bases with no gene match: 10. As DNA, the CDR3 is TGTGCCAGCAGCTTAGGATCGGGGGGGATGGGCCCAGATACGCAGTATTTT. Its translation is CASSLGSGGMGPDTQYF.

J is TRBJ2-3 and V is TRBV2; no firm D call. Germline V gives CDR1 SNHLY, CDR2 FYNNEI. The CDR3 loop spans 14 amino acids. V dropped 6 bases and J dropped 0 bases, with 10 bases sitting between them. Written as DNA, the CDR3 is TGTGCCAGCAGCCCAGTGGTGAGCACAGATACGCAGTATTTT. Protein: CASSPVVSTDTQYF.

This clone is a singleton in its sample. This chain connects TRBV24-1 to TRBJ2-7; possible D gene TRBD1, 6 bases. V shed 4 bases and J shed 0 bases, with 12 bases lying between them. In germline, CDR1 is KGHDR, CDR2 SFDVKD. The CDR3 is 15 amino acids. The CDR3 DNA is TGTGCCACCAGTGACCCGACAGGACCCTCCTACGAGCAGTACTTC. It encodes CATSDPTGPSYEQYF.

The genes are TRBV30 and TRBJ1-2, with 7 bases aligning to TRBD1. Losses at the gene ends were 3 bases for V and 5 bases for J; bases not matched to a gene: 6. Germline lookup yields CDR1 GTSNPN and CDR2 SVGIG (reference sequence). This CDR3 spans 13 amino acids. The CDR3 bases are TGTGCCTGGAGAGACACAGGGGAGTATGGCTACACCTTC. The encoded protein is CAWRDTGEYGYTF.

The J gene is TRBJ2-1, the V gene TRBV9; 8 positions agree with TRBD2. The germline CDR1 and CDR2 sequences are SGDLS and YYNGEE. This CDR3 region has 15 residues. V was pared by 4 bases and J by 8 bases, with 11 bases of the junction left unmatched. CDR3 DNA sequence: TGTGCCAGCAGCATGTCCGGGACTAGTATGGATGAGCAGTTCTTC. Encoded protein: CASSMSGTSMDEQFF.

V is TRBV27 and J is TRBJ2-7, with 7 positions matching TRBD1. Germline assignment: CDR1 MNHEY and CDR2 SMNVEV (reference sequence). CDR3 length equals 15 residues. V trimming: 2 bases; J trimming: 2 bases; junction bases outside the gene matches: 6. The CDR3 loop reads CASSLIGTATYEQYF. The CDR3 nucleotides are TGTGCCAGCAGTTTAATTGGGACAGCCACCTACGAGCAGTACTTC.